These 8 T cell receptor beta chains share one sample of origin, sequenced in a study of spatial heterogeneity in lung cancer. Time point reported: sample taken at primary tumor resection. In each case, whole RNA from tumor, nontumor lung or frozen PBMC was sequenced unsorted. TCRdb reprocessed the 5' RACE reads via MiXCR and lists one record per CDR3 protein. This sample yields 8,500 to 14,000 distinct CDR3 sequences, of which around 3.9% are seen a single time; around 7.6% belongs to the top ten. The sequenced sample was normal lung tissue next to the tumor, obtained at surgery. These receptor sequences come from a male donor with early-stage non-small cell lung cancer.

This clonotype occurred a few times. A library prepared for alpha chains yielded this beta chain as an off-target read; its size is of little meaning. The genes are TRBV9 and TRBJ1-2; a possible D gene is TRBD1 (5 bases). V lost 4 bases and J lost 4, with 20 bases in between. This CDR3 comprises 16 residues. Germline V gene sequence: CDR1 SGDLS, CDR2 YYNGEE. The DNA of the CDR3 is TGTGCCAGCAGCAACGGGGACCGAGGCATAAGCTATGGCTACACCTTC. It is translated as CASSNGDRGISYGYTF.

This clonotype appeared many times. The library was prepared for alpha chains; this beta chain is a stray read, so its frequency means little. This chain links TRBV7-8 with TRBJ2-1; D gene unclear. Germline CDR1 SGHVS, CDR2 FQNEAQ. The CDR3 loop spans 14 amino acids. The ends were cut back, 2 bases at V and 8 bases at J, with 13 bases in the middle. This CDR3 is CASSLKETEDEQFF. The DNA of the CDR3 is TGTGCCAGCAGCTTAAAAGAGACTGAAGATGAGCAGTTCTTC.

This clonotype was recorded a few times. This beta chain was picked up by a library intended for alpha chains and is off target, so its count carries little meaning. The chain links TRBV5-1 to TRBJ2-7, with D possibly matching TRBD2 (5 bases). V was shortened by 0 bases and J by 7 bases, with 14 bases between the two germline ends. The CDR3 runs 14 residues. CDR1 is SGHRS, CDR2 YFSETQ, per germline. CDR3 sequence reads: CASSLATSTGEQYF. CDR3 coding DNA: TGCGCCAGCAGCTTGGCCACCAGCACGGGAGAGCAGTACTTC.

This clonotype was observed at least ten times. This beta chain is a stray read from a library made for alpha chains; its abundance is not meaningful. The chain links TRBV5-1 to TRBJ2-5, with D possibly being TRBD1 (5 bases). Trimming cost V 2 bases and J 5 bases, with 10 bases left between them. Germline V gene sequence: CDR1 SGHRS, CDR2 YFSETQ. CDR3 length equals 13 residues. The CDR3: CASSFGAGETQYF. Here the CDR3 DNA reads TGCGCCAGCAGCTTTGGGGCCGGGGAGACCCAGTACTTC.

This clonotype was picked up many times. The size of this beta chain means little, since it is a stray read in a library made for alpha chains. The chain combines TRBV9 with TRBJ2-5; 9 positions agree with TRBD2. Germline assignment: CDR1 SGDLS and CDR2 YYNGEE. The V segment lost 2 bases and the J segment 2 bases; nucleotides outside the gene matches: 4. The CDR3 totals 15 residues. The CDR3 loop reads CASSVGTSRQETQYF. The DNA for the CDR3 is TGTGCCAGCAGCGTCGGGACTAGCCGGCAAGAGACCCAGTACTTC.

By sample fraction, this clonotype is large. In a library made to pick up alpha chains, this beta chain is a stray read with a size that means little. V and J are TRBV12-3 or TRBV12-4 and TRBJ2-3, with D hard to call. CDR3 size: 12 residues. V shed 2 bases and J shed 7 bases, with 7 bases lying between them. The CDR3 sequence is CASSLTSNTQYF. For the CDR3, the DNA is TGTGCCAGCAGTTTAACTTCTAATACGCAGTATTTT.

This clonotype has at least ten counts. This beta chain was picked up by a library intended for alpha chains and is off target, so its count carries little meaning. The chain couples TRBV7-9 to TRBJ2-5, with D possibly matching TRBD1 (6 bases). V shed 4 bases and J shed 10 bases, with 22 bases lying between them. Germline CDR1 and CDR2: SEHNR and FQNEAQ (reference sequence). The CDR3 sequence is 15 residues long. The CDR3, as DNA: TGTGCCAGCAGCTCCGGATCGGGACAAGTTCCTATCCAGTACTTC. As protein: CASSSGSGQVPIQYF.

With respect to this clonotype: A read error may explain this, as a much larger clone is one base away. Little can be read into the size of this beta chain, an off-target read in a library designed for alpha chains. This CDR3 reads CASSLLKEVRVGQPQHF. In DNA form, the CDR3 reads TGTGCCAGCAGTTTATTGAAGGAGGTTCGGGTCGGTCAGCCCCAGCATTTT. The rearrangement uses TRBV27 and TRBJ1-5; D is undetermined. Germline assignment: CDR1 MNHEY and CDR2 SMNVEV (reference sequence). This CDR3 has 17 residues. V lost 1 base and J 6 bases, leaving 19 bases between the germline ends.